Presented here are 20 T cell receptor beta chains from one specimen sequenced in a study of T cell repertoires and HLA-DP antigens. Which antigens these TCRs recognize remains unknown. Some clones are missing from TCRdb's copy, which holds only in-frame ones; the method was immunoSEQ multiplex PCR. The sample contains over 100,000 clones, more than 85% of which appear only once. Sample: CD4+ T cells from PBMCs. These receptors were taken from a woman under 30 in good health and CMV-seronegative.

The gene calls are TRBV5-1 and TRBJ2-6, with D possibly being TRBD1 (5 bases). CDR1 is SGHRS, CDR2 YFSETQ, per germline. The CDR3 consists of 11 residues. Trimming shortened V by 4 bases and J by 15 bases, and 11 bases separated the two germline ends. CDR3 loop: CASSDARDLTF. In DNA, the CDR3 is TGCGCCAGCAGCGACGCCAGGGACCTGACTTTC.

The V call is TRBV28, the J call TRBJ2-1; 12 bases line up with TRBD2. This CDR3 has 19 residues. From germline, CDR1 is MDHEN and CDR2 SYDVKM. Germline trimming cut 6 bases from V and 1 base from J; bases unmatched to any gene: 13. This CDR3 reads CASSHLGLTSGGSYNEQFF. The CDR3 region has the DNA TGTGCCAGCAGCCACCTAGGTCTGACTAGCGGGGGTTCCTACAATGAGCAGTTCTTC.

This chain links TRBV28 with TRBJ1-5, with a weak D call TRBD1 (5 bases). CDR3 length: 14 residues. Trimming took 6 bases from V and 4 from J, leaving 13 bases between them. CDR1 is MDHEN and CDR2 is SYDVKM in the germline V gene. The CDR3 DNA reads TGTGCCAGCAGCGACGAGTGGGGGAATCAGCCCCAGCATTTT. It translates to CASSDEWGNQPQHF. The whole variable domain, filled in from reference TRBV28 and TRBJ1-5, reads DVKVTQSSRYLVKRTGEKVFLECVQDMDHENMFWYRQDPGLGLRLIYFSYDVKMKEKGDIPEGYSVSREKKERFSLILESASTNQTSMYLCASSDEWGNQPQHFGDGTRLSIL.

The chain couples TRBV19 to TRBJ2-4; D call uncertain. The V end lost 9 bases, the J end lost 0 bases, and 9 bases lay between the germline ends. CDR1 is LNHDA and CDR2 is SQIVND in the germline V gene (reference sequence). The CDR3 is 13 residues long. CDR3 bases: TGTGCCAGCAAAGACCTAGCCAAAAACATTCAGTACTTC. It encodes CASKDLAKNIQYF.

The V gene is TRBV5-5, the J gene TRBJ2-7; D is unresolved. The CDR3 is 13 residues long. Germline lookup yields CDR1 SGHKS and CDR2 YYEKEE (reference sequence). Trimming cost V 0 bases and J 1 base, with 5 bases left between them. The CDR3 DNA reads TGTGCCAGCAGCTTGGAGCGATCCTACGAGCAGTACTTC. Amino acids: CASSLERSYEQYF.

V is TRBV10-3 and J is TRBJ1-5, with TRBD1 identical over 9 bases. V gave up 2 bases and J gave up 3 bases; unmatched junction bases: 2. Germline V gene data show CDR1 as ENHRY and CDR2 as SYGVKD. The CDR3 totals 15 residues. CDR3 region: CAISERTGVNQPQHF. The CDR3 DNA reads as TGTGCCATCAGTGAGCGGACAGGGGTCAATCAGCCCCAGCATTTT.

The sample holds a few counts of this clone. The chain recombines TRBV20-1 with TRBJ1-1; D remains ambiguous. The germline V and J ends were trimmed by 3 bases and 6 bases, with 8 bases remaining between them. This CDR3 is 11 amino acids long. Germline values: CDR1 DFQATT, CDR2 SNEGSKA (reference sequence). The CDR3 protein is CSARRGSEAFF. Here the CDR3 DNA reads TGCAGTGCTAGGCGGGGATCTGAAGCTTTCTTT.

The chain carries TRBV7-9 and TRBJ1-5, with a weak D call TRBD1 (5 bases). The germline CDR1 and CDR2 sequences are SEHNR and FQNEAQ (reference sequence). Trimming pared 8 bases from V and 0 bases from J, leaving 17 bases between. The length of the CDR3 is 16 residues. The CDR3 bases are TGTGCCAGCGCTTCGACCAAGGGGAGTAGCAATCAGCCCCAGCATTTT. Translating gives CASASTKGSSNQPQHF.

On this clone: Sequence at one end of the junction differs from germline and may be a read error. V gene TRBV4-1 combines with J gene TRBJ2-3, with unresolved D. Germline V gene sequence: CDR1 MGHRA, CDR2 YSYEKL. The CDR3 totals 11 residues. The CDR3 loop is CASSQDRRLRF. The DNA of the CDR3 is TGCGCCAGCAGCCAAGATCGGCGACTGCGATTT.

This clone was observed a single time. This rearrangement joins TRBV30 to TRBJ2-1; tentatively, D is TRBD1 (5 bases). The CDR3 runs 13 residues. Trimming cost V 0 bases and J 7 bases, with 10 bases left between them. CDR1 and CDR2 from the germline V gene are GTSNPN and SVGIG (reference sequence). CDR3 sequence: CAWSVSRANEQFF. In nucleotides, the CDR3 is TGTGCCTGGAGTGTATCCAGGGCTAATGAGCAGTTCTTC.

The chain is built from TRBV28 and TRBJ2-1; 13 bases are a match to TRBD2. V trimming: 6 bases; J trimming: 3 bases; junction bases outside the gene matches: 20. The CDR3 covers 21 residues. Germline CDR1 and CDR2: MDHEN and SYDVKM. The CDR3, as DNA: TGTGCCAGCAGCCCCACCCTGGGACCTCCGGGACTAGCGGGACGCTACAATGAGCAGTTCTTC. This gives the protein CASSPTLGPPGLAGRYNEQFF.

V gene TRBV12-5 combines with J gene TRBJ1-2; a weak D match, TRBD1 (6 bases). V was shortened by 0 bases and J by 4 bases, with 15 bases between the two germline ends. CDR3 length: 16 residues. The V gene's germline CDR1 is LGHNT and CDR2 FRNRAP. CDR3 sequence: CASGLVLRGPPYGYTF. The CDR3 DNA is TGTGCTAGTGGTTTGGTTCTCAGGGGACCGCCCTATGGCTACACCTTC. The full variable domain, completed using reference TRBV12-5 and TRBJ1-2, is DARVTQTPRHKVTEMGQEVTMRCQPILGHNTVFWYRQTMMQGLELLAYFRNRAPLDDSGMPKDRFSAEMPDATLATLKIQPSEPRDSAVYFCASGLVLRGPPYGYTFGSGTRLTVV.

The chain employs TRBV14 and TRBJ2-7; 7 bases line up with TRBD1. The CDR3 has 15 residues. The V and J ends lost 4 bases and 0 bases, in that order; junction bases with no gene match: 6. Germline loops: CDR1 SGHDN, CDR2 FVKESK. This chain's CDR3 is CASSRRPGGSYEQYF. CDR3 DNA: TGTGCCAGCAGCCGCCGACCAGGGGGCTCCTACGAGCAGTACTTC.

J is TRBJ2-5 and V is TRBV11-2; TRBD2 aligns across 8 bases. This CDR3 comprises 17 residues. Germline V gene lookup returns CDR1 SGHAT and CDR2 FQNNGV. V lost 0 bases, J lost 2 bases, and 8 bases stayed unmatched. The CDR3 DNA sequence: TGTGCCAGCAGCTTAGATTTAAATAGCGGGGCTCAAGAGACCCAGTACTTC. The encoded protein is CASSLDLNSGAQETQYF.

The chain combines TRBV7-8 with TRBJ1-5; a possible D gene is TRBD1 (6 bases). Trimming stripped 5 bases from V and 6 bases from J, with 14 bases between. The CDR3 spans 14 residues. Germline loops: CDR1 SGHVS, CDR2 FQNEAQ. This CDR3 is CASSLTRGRQPQHF. Here the CDR3 DNA reads TGTGCCAGCAGCCTTACCAGGGGACGTCAGCCCCAGCATTTT.

This clone has just one count. This rearrangement joins TRBV6-5 to TRBJ1-6; D is unclear. CDR1 is MNHEY and CDR2 is SVGAGI in the germline V gene. The CDR3 consists of 16 residues. With 3 bases removed from V and 4 bases from J, the gap between germline ends came to 13 bases. The CDR3 region is CASSYRAAAYNSPLHF. The CDR3 DNA reads TGTGCCAGCAGTTATCGGGCAGCGGCTTATAATTCACCCCTCCACTTT.

This sequence joins TRBV11-2 and TRBJ2-3; 9 positions match TRBD1. CDR1 SGHAT and CDR2 FQNNGV come from the germline V gene. The CDR3 is 13 amino acids. With 5 bases clipped from V and 8 bases from J, the junction kept 5 bases outside the gene matches. Here the CDR3 DNA reads TGTGCCAGCAGCGAGTACAGGGGGCGTACGCAGTATTTT. Its translation: CASSEYRGRTQYF.

The rearrangement joins TRBV14 to TRBJ1-2; 10 bases match TRBD1. CDR3 length: 13 amino acids. With 3 bases clipped from V and 8 bases from J, the junction kept 3 bases outside the gene matches. Germline-derived CDR1 and CDR2 are SGHDN and FVKESK. The CDR3 loop reads CASSHGQGEGYTF. In DNA form, the CDR3 reads TGTGCCAGCAGCCACGGACAGGGGGAAGGCTACACCTTC.

The rearrangement uses TRBV6-5 and TRBJ1-4; D is unresolved. This CDR3 is 12 amino acids long. Germline assignment: CDR1 MNHEY and CDR2 SVGAGI. Trimming pared 1 base from V and 8 bases from J, leaving 5 bases between. The CDR3 DNA is TGTGCCAGCAGTTACTTTGGGGAAAAACTGTTTTTT. Its translation: CASSYFGEKLFF.

The chain has TRBV29-1 and TRBJ2-2; D is perhaps TRBD1 (6 bases). V gave up 0 bases and J gave up 4 bases, with 15 bases separating them. There are 16 residues in the CDR3. Germline values: CDR1 SQVTM, CDR2 ANQGSEA. Written as DNA, the CDR3 is TGCAGCGTTGAAGATACAGGGCGTAGGGGCACCGGGGAGCTGTTTTTT. Encoded protein: CSVEDTGRRGTGELFF.